These 20 T cell receptor beta chains came from one sample sequenced in a study of T cells in Graves' hyperthyroidism and ophthalmopathy. Amplification of TCR beta CDR3 regions used RNA as the template. First-round RT-PCR targeting the TCR CDR3 was performed with the HTBI primer set. A single record per CDR3 protein comes from TCRdb applying MiXCR to the multiplex PCR reads. The repertoire has approximately 480,000 distinct CDR3 sequences, about a fifth of them found once; the top ten carry around a quarter. Sequenced material: blood. These receptors all stem from a man between 18 and 35 years old with Graves' hyperthyroidism.

This clonotype was detected ten times or more. The chain uses TRBV12-3 or TRBV12-4 and TRBJ2-7; D uncertain. This CDR3 region has 14 residues. Trimming took off 4 bases at V and 0 bases at J, with 10 bases between the two ends. The chain's CDR3 is CASSWGPSSYEQYF. In DNA, the CDR3 is TGTGCCAGCAGTTGGGGTCCGAGCTCCTACGAGCAGTACTTC.

This clonotype was counted at least ten times. J is TRBJ2-7 and V is TRBV11-2; 7 nucleotides agree with TRBD1. This CDR3 is 15 amino acids long. V gave up 5 bases and J gave up 3 bases; unmatched junction bases: 10. Germline V gene data show CDR1 as SGHAT and CDR2 as FQNNGV. DNA of the CDR3: TGTGCCAGCAGCAGTTCACAGGGGCGTAACTACGAGCAGTACTTC. Protein: CASSSSQGRNYEQYF.

In this sample, this clonotype turned up many times. The chain employs TRBV6-9 and TRBJ1-1; TRBD1 aligns across 9 bases. The germline V gene has CDR1 MNHGY and CDR2 SVAAGI. Trimming removed 5 bases from V and 5 bases from J; junction bases left unmatched: 12. The length of the CDR3 is 16 residues. CDR3 coding DNA: TGTGCCAGCAGTAGCCCGACAGGGGGGTACAAGACTGAAGCTTTCTTT. It codes for CASSSPTGGYKTEAFF.

There are many counts of this clonotype. The CDR3 DNA reads as TGTGCCAGCAGCGCTGGACAGCCTTATGGCTACACCTTC. Residues: CASSAGQPYGYTF. The chain employs TRBV9 and TRBJ1-2; a possible D gene is TRBD1 (6 bases). Germline CDR1 SGDLS, CDR2 YYNGEE. The CDR3 extends over 13 amino acids. V was clipped by 3 bases and J by 5 bases, with 11 bases between them.

This clonotype was picked up many times. The chain is built from TRBV12-3 or TRBV12-4 and TRBJ2-5; the D is unclear. The germline V and J ends were trimmed by 2 bases and 4 bases, with 14 bases remaining between them. The CDR3 consists of 15 residues. The CDR3 reads CASSLLTPLGETQYF. As DNA, the CDR3 is TGTGCCAGCAGTTTACTCACTCCATTGGGAGAGACCCAGTACTTC.

J is TRBJ1-5 and V is TRBV2; D gene ambiguous. V was shortened by 7 bases and J by 0 bases, with 7 bases between the two germline ends. Germline CDR1 is SNHLY and CDR2 is FYNNEI. The CDR3 spans 13 residues. This CDR3 is CASNAYSNQPQHF. DNA of the CDR3: TGTGCCAGCAACGCCTATAGCAATCAGCCCCAGCATTTT.

The table lists this clonotype with many counts. This chain connects TRBV11-2 to TRBJ2-5, with TRBD1 as a possible D gene (6 bases). The CDR3 spans 14 residues. In germline, CDR1 is SGHAT, CDR2 FQNNGV. Trimming left V 6 bases short and J 5 bases short, with 16 bases between. The CDR3 protein is CASRWGHRTETQYF. The CDR3 nucleotides are TGTGCCAGCAGGTGGGGACATCGTACGGAGACCCAGTACTTC. Full variable domain (rest looked up from reference TRBV11-2 and TRBJ2-5): EAGVAQSPRYKIIEKRQSVAFWCNPISGHATLYWYQQILGQGPKLLIQFQNNGVVDDSQLPKDRFSAERLKGVDSTLKIQPAKLEDSAVYLCASRWGHRTETQYFGPGTRLLVL.

A word on this clonotype: This may stem from a read error, because a much larger clone lies one nucleotide away. The chain employs TRBV12-3 or TRBV12-4 and TRBJ1-6; D unresolved. V was clipped by 5 bases and J by 6 bases, with 2 bases between them. The CDR3 loop spans 11 amino acids. The CDR3 protein is CASSLNSPLHF. CDR3 coding DNA: TGTGCCAGCAGTCTTAATTCACCCCTCCACTTT.

This clonotype was found a few times. The chain recombines TRBV5-6 with TRBJ2-7, with TRBD2 identical over 7 bases. Losses at the gene ends were 4 bases for V and 1 base for J; bases not matched to a gene: 11. The CDR3 is made up of 16 amino acids. From germline, CDR1 is SGHDT and CDR2 YYEEEE. CDR3 protein: CASSHLAERGSYEQYF. The CDR3, as DNA: TGTGCCAGCAGCCACCTTGCGGAGCGGGGATCCTACGAGCAGTACTTC.

The chain couples TRBV7-8 to TRBJ2-7; D ambiguous. The CDR3 has 13 residues. The germline CDR1 and CDR2 sequences are SGHVS and FQNEAQ. Trimming removed 5 bases from V and 5 bases from J, with 13 bases in between. CDR3 sequence reads: CASSIGTVNEQYF. CDR3 in DNA: TGTGCCAGCAGCATTGGCACCGTCAACGAGCAGTACTTC.

This clonotype was counted at least ten times. The rearrangement joins TRBV6-5 to TRBJ2-2; either TRBD1 or TRBD2 may supply D (5 bases each). The CDR3 is 15 residues long. Germline V gives CDR1 MNHEY, CDR2 SVGAGI. V shed 2 bases and J shed 2 bases, with 9 bases lying between them. The CDR3 here is CASSYPGPNTGELFF. For the CDR3, the DNA is TGTGCCAGCAGTTACCCGGGACCTAACACCGGGGAGCTGTTTTTT.

The gene calls are TRBV7-2 and TRBJ1-6, with D possibly being TRBD1 (6 bases). V was clipped by 1 base and J by 6 bases, with 10 bases between them. Germline V lookup: CDR1 SGHTA, CDR2 FQGNSA. This CDR3 is built from 15 residues. This CDR3 reads CASSLGGLGNSPLHF. The CDR3 DNA sequence: TGTGCCAGCAGCTTAGGGGGGCTTGGTAATTCACCCCTCCACTTT.

Many counts were recorded for this clonotype. The CDR3, as DNA: TGTGCCAGCAGCTACGGGGGGGACCAGTACTTC. As protein: CASSYGGDQYF. The rearrangement joins TRBV7-9 to TRBJ2-5, with TRBD2 identical over 8 bases. The CDR3 consists of 11 residues. The V and J ends lost 4 bases and 10 bases, in that order; junction bases with no gene match: 2. The germline V gene has CDR1 SEHNR and CDR2 FQNEAQ (reference sequence).

The chain couples TRBV15 to TRBJ2-7, with TRBD1 matching 7 bases. V shed 0 bases and J 3 bases; nucleotides not matched to a gene: 5. The germline CDR1 and CDR2 sequences are LNHNV and YYDKDF (reference sequence). The CDR3 consists of 15 residues. CDR3 sequence reads: CATSREGGRIYEQYF. The CDR3, as DNA: TGTGCCACCAGCAGAGAAGGGGGCCGAATCTACGAGCAGTACTTC. Filled out from reference TRBV15 and TRBJ2-7, the complete variable domain reads DAMVIQNPRYQVTQFGKPVTLSCSQTLNHNVMYWYQQKSSQAPKLLFHYYDKDFNNEADTPDNFQSRRPNTSFCFLDIRSPGLGDTAMYLCATSREGGRIYEQYFGPGTRLTVT.

This clonotype was counted ten times or more. J is TRBJ2-4 and V is TRBV28; perhaps TRBD1 as D (5 bases). The V gene lost 2 bases and the J gene lost 0 bases, with 8 bases spanning the gap. The CDR3 extends over 15 amino acids. Germline CDR1 MDHEN, CDR2 SYDVKM. CDR3 region: CASSLDSLAKNIQYF. For the CDR3, the DNA is TGTGCCAGCAGTTTAGACAGTTTAGCCAAAAACATTCAGTACTTC.

This chain connects TRBV6-2 or TRBV6-3 to TRBJ1-5; D unclear. Germline CDR1 and CDR2: MNHEY and SVGEGT. CDR3 size: 12 residues. V shed 4 bases and J shed 10 bases, with 11 bases lying between them. The CDR3 loop is CASSSSVLPQHF. Here the CDR3 DNA reads TGTGCCAGCAGTTCCTCCGTCCTCCCCCAGCATTTT.

This rearrangement joins TRBV4-1 to TRBJ1-1; D unclear. The CDR3 runs to 15 residues. V was pared by 0 bases and J by 1 base, with 9 bases between. Germline V gene sequence: CDR1 MGHRA, CDR2 YSYEKL. In DNA form, the CDR3 reads TGCGCCAGCAGCCAAGATTTAAAGCAGAACACTGAAGCTTTCTTT. Its protein is CASSQDLKQNTEAFF.

There are many counts of this clonotype. The chain employs TRBV15 and TRBJ1-2; TRBD1 is a possible D gene (6 bases). The CDR3 extends over 16 amino acids. The V end lost 0 bases, the J end lost 4 bases, and 15 bases lay between the germline ends. The germline V gene encodes CDR1 LNHNV and CDR2 YYDKDF (reference sequence). CDR3 sequence reads: CATSRDRLDRPYGYTF. The CDR3 bases are TGTGCCACCAGCAGAGATCGTCTAGACAGGCCCTATGGCTACACCTTC.

CDR3 in amino acids: CASSLVGIRFHGYTF. For the CDR3, the DNA is TGTGCCAGCAGCTTAGTAGGAATTAGGTTCCATGGCTACACCTTC. The chain links TRBV7-9 to TRBJ1-2; D is unresolved. The germline V gene encodes CDR1 SEHNR and CDR2 FQNEAQ (reference sequence). Trimming removed 1 base from V and 6 bases from J, with 15 bases in between. There are 15 residues in the CDR3.

This clonotype was counted a few times. The chain combines TRBV20-1 with TRBJ2-2; D unclear. CDR1 and CDR2 from the germline V gene are DFQATT and SNEGSKA (reference sequence). The V end lost 0 bases, the J end lost 5 bases, and 7 bases lay between the germline ends. The CDR3 is 13 amino acids. Here the CDR3 reads CSARDTRTGELFF. CDR3 nucleotide sequence: TGCAGTGCTAGAGATACTCGGACCGGGGAGCTGTTTTTT.